The 9 T cell receptor beta chains below were found in one sample sequenced in a study of T cells expressing NK-cell markers (dated by TCRdb to 2020 to 2021). Receptor libraries were prepared by 5' RACE. This sample was sequenced with an Illumina HiSeq 2000. TCRdb reanalyzed the reads, keeping one entry per CDR3 protein sequence and omitting DNA. This sample's table lists around 140,000 distinct CDR3 sequences. The ten most abundant clones make up approximately 12% of the sample. The sequencing sample was made of blood T cells: a sorted CD56 or NKG2C T cell subset, CD4+ or CD8+ T cells, or bulk PBMC T cells (not recorded which). The receptors originated from a man aged 18 to 29 in good health. Donor details come from another sample of the same person, matched by shared clones.

CDR3 sequence reads: CASSIHRGRSPTGELFF. The gene calls are TRBV7-8 and TRBJ2-2; the TCRdb call, TRBD1, lacks DNA for checking. Germline CDR1 reads SGHVS; CDR2 reads FQNEAQ. The CDR3 spans 17 residues. Using reference TRBV7-8 and TRBJ2-2 for the parts outside the CDR3, the full variable domain is GAGVSQSPRYKVAKRGQDVALRCDPISGHVSLFWYQQALGQGPEFLTYFQNEAQLDKSGLPSDRFFAERPEGSVSTLKIQRTQQEDSAVYLCASSIHRGRSPTGELFFGEGSRLTVL.

The chain recombines TRBV7-2 with TRBJ2-1. The germline V gene encodes CDR1 SGHTA and CDR2 FQGNSA. The CDR3 loop spans 14 amino acids. CDR3: CASSFPDSYNEQFF.

The rearrangement joins TRBV6-1 to TRBJ2-1. Germline CDR1 and CDR2: MNHNS and SASEGT. The CDR3 extends over 17 amino acids. This CDR3 is CASSEMGSRSSYNEQFF.

V and J are TRBV19 and TRBJ2-2; TCRdb returns TRBD1, unconfirmable since there is no DNA. Germline V gene data show CDR1 as LNHDA and CDR2 as SQIVND (reference sequence). CDR3 size: 16 residues. This CDR3 is CASRSREEPNTGELFF.

The chain's CDR3 is CASSSSGRRVDEQFF. This chain joins TRBV7-9 and TRBJ2-1. This CDR3 is 15 amino acids long. CDR1 and CDR2 from the germline V gene are SEHNR and FQNEAQ (reference sequence). Complete variable domain (other parts from reference TRBV7-9 and TRBJ2-1): DTGVSQNPRHKITKRGQNVTFRCDPISEHNRLYWYRQTLGQGPEFLTYFQNEAQLEKSRLLSDRFSAERPKGSFSTLEIQRTEQGDSAMYLCASSSSGRRVDEQFFGPGTRLTVL.

The rearrangement links TRBV20-1 to TRBJ1-1. There are 16 residues in the CDR3. CDR1 DFQATT and CDR2 SNEGSKA come from the germline V gene (reference sequence). The CDR3 reads CSARDRGVVWNTEAFF.

The V and J genes are TRBV4-2 and TRBJ2-3. The CDR3 extends over 14 amino acids. Germline V gene sequence: CDR1 LGHNA, CDR2 YNFKEQ. The CDR3 reads CASSQGTSTDTQYF.

This chain connects TRBV12-3 or TRBV12-4 to TRBJ2-1; TCRdb's D call, TRBD2, is unchecked because there is no DNA. The CDR3 sequence is 15 residues long. This chain's CDR3 is CASSLTSGWLNEQFF.

V usage is TRBV4-3 and J usage is TRBJ2-1. This CDR3 region has 15 residues. Germline CDR1 is LGHNA and CDR2 is YSLEER. The CDR3 sequence is CASSPGGSPYNEQFF.